This TCR beta chain is drawn from a study of cytomegalovirus exposure and HLA in healthy donors. Across the study: Researchers found that just over 80% of under 450 genotyped donors fell within the Caucasian-associated ancestry cluster.

With respect to this clone: Its antigen is still unknown.

CDR1 is SQVTM and CDR2 is ANQGSEA in the germline V gene. V lost 5 bases to trimming and J lost 0 bases, with 16 bases between them. This CDR3 region has 15 residues. Findings and limits, study-wide: When a later analysis was performed, an Asian-associated ancestry cluster reportedly had fewer N-insertions than the approximately 700-donor mean.

Researchers ran the PCR with 60 Vbeta and 13 Jbeta primers. Measured with immunoSEQ multiplex PCR; TCRdb has only the in-frame clones, and not every one. The sample yields roughly 110,000 clones, 55% to 80% seen once. The rearrangement links TRBV29-1 to TRBJ1-2; D is ambiguous. The source is a woman aged 25 to 39 in good health and CMV-seronegative. Sequenced input: PBMCs. This CDR3 reads CSVWIAGISNYGYTF. The CDR3 DNA reads as TGCAGCGTTTGGATAGCGGGGATCTCTAACTATGGCTACACCTTC.